The source of this T cell receptor (beta chain) is a study of follicular helper T cells after annual influenza vaccination. Study-wide context: For some subjects, blood spans the 2013-2014, 2014-2015 and 2015-2016 annual vaccinations. Study-wide findings and caveats: ICOS+CD38+ cTfh clonality tracked population frequency, and its change tracked circulating plasmablast change. Day 7 ICOS+CD38+ clones later appeared mostly in ICOS-CD38- cTfh.

This clone appeared a single time. As yet, its antigen is unknown. Time point reported: 2015-2016 season, pre-vaccination. Donors were community-dwelling with no influenza vaccine in the prior 6 months. In germline, CDR1 is WSHSY, CDR2 SAAADI. The CDR3 loop spans 15 amino acids. V lost 5 bases and J lost 2; bases outside the gene matches: 8. Only in-frame clones appear in the TCRdb table, and some are missing; sequencing was by immunoSEQ multiplex PCR. The repertoire holds about 2,300 clones, with about 87% as singletons. The clonotype originates from an adult who received the influenza vaccine. Sequenced here: CXCR5- memory CD4+ T cells sorted from blood, sampled on the day of influenza vaccination. The chain carries TRBV10-2 and TRBJ2-5, with 7 nucleotides matching TRBD1. The CDR3 coding sequence is TGCGCCAGCAGTTCACGACAGGGTGGGCAAGAGACCCAGTACTTC. Translating gives CASSSRQGGQETQYF.